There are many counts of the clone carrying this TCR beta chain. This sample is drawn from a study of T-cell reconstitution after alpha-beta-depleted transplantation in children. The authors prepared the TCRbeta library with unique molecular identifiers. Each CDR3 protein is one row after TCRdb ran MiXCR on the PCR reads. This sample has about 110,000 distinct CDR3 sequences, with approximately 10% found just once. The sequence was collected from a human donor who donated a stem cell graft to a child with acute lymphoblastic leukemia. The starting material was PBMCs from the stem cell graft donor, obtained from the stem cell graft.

The CDR3 sequence is CASSFHAGSGNTIYF. The CDR3 nucleotides are TGTGCCAGCAGTTTCCACGCCGGCTCTGGAAACACCATATATTTT. The genes are TRBV12-3 or TRBV12-4 and TRBJ1-3; D not certain. The CDR3 totals 15 residues. The germline V and J ends were trimmed by 3 bases and 0 bases, with 9 bases remaining between them.